This is a list of T cell receptor beta chains from one sample in a study of cytomegalovirus exposure and HLA in healthy donors. TCRdb's copy holds only in-frame clones and misses some; the assay was immunoSEQ multiplex PCR. The sample records about 180,000 clones, more than 75% being singletons. Sequences were obtained from PBMCs. These receptors were obtained from a man in his forties in good health and CMV-seronegative. CDR3s include the opening cysteine and the closing phenylalanine or tryptophan. The D gene is left open where the match is weak. Rows may omit the clone size; those that give it use once, few, many or a size class.

>once|TRBV7-2|TRBD2|TRBJ2-7
TGTGCCAGCAGCCTCAGTCTCGCGGGGGGTTACGAGCAGTACTTC
CASSLSLAGGYEQYF
>few|TRBV30|TRBD1|TRBJ1-5
TGTGCCTGGGGGACAGGGAGCAATCAGCCCCAGCATTTT
CAWGTGSNQPQHF
>once|TRBV5-1|TRBD1|TRBJ2-5
TGCGCCAGCAGCTTCACGATACAGGGGGGAGAGACCCAGTACTTC
CASSFTIQGGETQYF
>.|TRBV1|.|TRBJ2-3
TGCACCAGCAGCCAAGGCCCTAGCGTCCCAGATACGCAGTATTTT
CTSSQGPSVPDTQYF
>once|TRBV10-3|.|TRBJ2-7
TGTGCCATCAGTGAGTCGGAGGGGGGGGAGCAGTACTTC
CAISESEGGEQYF
>.|TRBV28|.|TRBJ2-1
TGTGCCAGCAGTTTAGCGGCTGCCTACAATGAGCAGTTCTTC
CASSLAAAYNEQFF
>once|TRBV6-5|.|TRBJ1-3
TGTGCCAGCAGTTACAGCCGGGAAAACTCTGGAAACACCATATATTTT
CASSYSRENSGNTIYF
>few|TRBV7-8|.|TRBJ2-1
TGTGCCAGCAGCCCAGGACGGAGGGATGAGCAGTTCTTC
CASSPGRRDEQFF
>.|TRBV5-1|.|TRBJ1-5
TGCGCCAGCAGCCTCGGGACTGGCTATCAGCCCCAGCATTTT
CASSLGTGYQPQHF
>.|TRBV5-1|.|TRBJ2-7
TGCGCCAGCAGACGACAGGCCAGCGACGAGCAGTACTTC
CASRRQASDEQYF
>.|TRBV5-4|TRBD1|TRBJ2-7
TGCGCCAGCAGCTTACTACAGGGGGTTTCCTACGAGCAGTACTTC
CASSLLQGVSYEQYF
>once|TRBV7-8|.|TRBJ2-1
TGTGCCAGCAGCGCCCCTCGACAGGCATTCTACAATGAGCAGTTCTTC
CASSAPRQAFYNEQFF
>.|TRBV7-2|.|TRBJ1-2
TGTGCCAGCAGCTTAGTTCGGGGCTACACCTTC
CASSLVRGYTF
>.|TRBV29-1|TRBD1|TRBJ1-2
TGCAGCGTTGGGCCAGGGGGGAAGTATGGCTACACCTTC
CSVGPGGKYGYTF
>.|TRBV6-4|.|TRBJ1-1
TGTGCCAGCAGAAGAGGGGGGAACACTGAAGCTTTCTTT
CASRRGGNTEAFF
>.|TRBV7-9|.|TRBJ2-7
TGTTCCAGCAGCTCACTAGGCTACGAGCAGTACTTC
CSSSSLGYEQYF
>.|TRBV11-2|.|TRBJ2-7
TGTGCCAGCAGCTTTGGGGGGAAAACCTACGAGCAGTACTTC
CASSFGGKTYEQYF
>.|TRBV6-5|TRBD1|TRBJ1-4
TGTGCCAGCAGCGACAGGGCCACTAATGAAAAACTGTTTTTT
CASSDRATNEKLFF
>once|TRBV6-5|TRBD2|TRBJ2-3
TGTGCCAGCCGGACTAGCGGGACCCTTACAGATACGCAGTATTTT
CASRTSGTLTDTQYF
>.|TRBV7-9|.|TRBJ1-2
TGTGCCAGCAGCACACGAAGCGGACAGAGGAAGTATGGCTACACCTTC
CASSTRSGQRKYGYTF
>once|TRBV7-2|.|TRBJ1-5
TGTGCCAGCAGCCTCTCGGGGGGAACGCCCCAGCATTTT
CASSLSGGTPQHF
>.|TRBV19|.|TRBJ2-5
TGTGCCAGTAGTATAGACGGCAGGGACCAAGAGACCCAGTACTTC
CASSIDGRDQETQYF
>.|TRBV9|.|TRBJ1-6
TGTGCCAGCAGCGTAACTTTAGATAATTCACCCCTCCACTTT
CASSVTLDNSPLHF
>.|TRBV11-3|TRBD1|TRBJ2-7
TGTGCCAGCAGCTTAGGACAGGGGGCGTACTACGAGCAGTACTTC
CASSLGQGAYYEQYF
>.|TRBV11-2|TRBD2|TRBJ2-7
TGTGCCAGCAGCTTAGCCCTTTTTTCCGGGAGGGCCTCCCACGAGCAGTACTTC
CASSLALFSGRASHEQYF
>.|TRBV2|TRBD1|TRBJ2-4
TGTGCCAGCAGTAGACGACAGGGTGCAGGCATTCAGTACTTC
CASSRRQGAGIQYF
>.|TRBV6-5|.|TRBJ2-7
TGTGCCAGCAGTCGCTCGGTAGCCGCCTACGAGCAGTACTTC
CASSRSVAAYEQYF
>.|TRBV5-1|.|TRBJ2-3
TGCGCCAGCAGCCCCATGGGCCCAGATACGCAGTATTTT
CASSPMGPDTQYF
>once|TRBV4-2|.|TRBJ2-4
TGTGCCAGCAGTCCTTTTACAGGGCTAGGTAATCACATTCAGTACTTC
CASSPFTGLGNHIQYF
>once|TRBV27|TRBD1|TRBJ1-5
TGTGCCAGCACCCCGGACAGGGGTTTTCATCAGCCCCAGCATTTT
CASTPDRGFHQPQHF
>.|TRBV7-2|TRBD2|TRBJ2-3
TGTGCCAGCAGCTTACGCGGGGGGGCGACAGATACGCAGTATTTT
CASSLRGGATDTQYF
>.|TRBV7-8|TRBD2|TRBJ2-7
TGTGCCAGCAGCTCTCAGATGGGACTATTCTACGAGCAGTACTTC
CASSSQMGLFYEQYF
>few|TRBV7-9|TRBD1|TRBJ2-1
TGTGCCAGCAGCTTATCTTTGTCACAGGGGAACGACAATGAGCAGTTCTTC
CASSLSLSQGNDNEQFF
>.|TRBV6-1|TRBD2|TRBJ2-7
TGTGCCAGCAGTGCCACAACTAGCGGACCTTACGAGCAGTACTTC
CASSATTSGPYEQYF
>.|TRBV30|.|TRBJ2-7
TGTGCCTGGAACGAGGGAGGCTCCTACGAGCAGTACTTC
CAWNEGGSYEQYF
>once|TRBV4-1|TRBD2|TRBJ2-1
TGCGCCAGCAGCCAAGATCGGCTTGTAGCGGGAGGGCCGAATGAGCAGTTCTTC
CASSQDRLVAGGPNEQFF
>.|TRBV5-6|TRBD1|TRBJ2-5
TGTGCCAGCAGCTCTAGGGGGACAGGGGGCAGGGAGACCCAGTACTTC
CASSSRGTGGRETQYF
>.|TRBV6-5|.|TRBJ1-1
TGTGCCAGCAGTTTATTACGGGACACTGAAGCTTTCTTT
CASSLLRDTEAFF
>.|TRBV27|TRBD1|TRBJ2-2
TGTGCCAGCAGTTTAACAAACAGGGACAGGGTTCGGGCAAGTATTGTCGGGGAGCTGTTTTTT
CASSLTNRDRVRASIVGELFF
>once|TRBV28|.|TRBJ2-3
TGTGCCACCCGTAGCACAGATACGCAGTATTTT
CATRSTDTQYF
>few|TRBV4-3|TRBD2|TRBJ2-7
TGCGCCAGCAGTCTAGGGACTAGCGGCTACGAGCAGTACTTC
CASSLGTSGYEQYF
>.|TRBV28|.|TRBJ2-7
TGTGCCAGCAGTTTCCCCCTAACCTACGAGCAGTACTTC
CASSFPLTYEQYF
>.|TRBV7-8|.|TRBJ1-1
TGTGCCAGCAGCTTAGGGTTGGGGGCCGGGAACACTGAAGCTTTCTTT
CASSLGLGAGNTEAFF